The clone carrying this TCR beta chain turned up a few times. This record belongs to a study of beta chain features in type 1 diabetes. Of the isolated RNA, all was reverse transcribed, and so the sequenced material was expressed TCRB transcripts. Profiled with immunoSEQ multiplex PCR; TCRdb holds only in-frame clones, not every one. Of 350,000 to 450,000 clones listed, approximately 16% are singletons. After removal of 4 bases from V and 0 bases from J, the junction contained 7 bases not matched to a gene. The CDR3 has 16 amino acids. The germline gives CDR1 SGDLS, CDR2 YYNGEE. Sequenced: naive CD4+ T cells from blood. The V gene is TRBV9, the J gene TRBJ2-7, with 10 bases lining up with TRBD2. This TCR came from a woman younger than 35 in good health. This CDR3 is CASSPQLAGISYEQYF. The DNA for the CDR3 is TGTGCCAGCAGCCCCCAACTAGCGGGAATCTCCTACGAGCAGTACTTC.